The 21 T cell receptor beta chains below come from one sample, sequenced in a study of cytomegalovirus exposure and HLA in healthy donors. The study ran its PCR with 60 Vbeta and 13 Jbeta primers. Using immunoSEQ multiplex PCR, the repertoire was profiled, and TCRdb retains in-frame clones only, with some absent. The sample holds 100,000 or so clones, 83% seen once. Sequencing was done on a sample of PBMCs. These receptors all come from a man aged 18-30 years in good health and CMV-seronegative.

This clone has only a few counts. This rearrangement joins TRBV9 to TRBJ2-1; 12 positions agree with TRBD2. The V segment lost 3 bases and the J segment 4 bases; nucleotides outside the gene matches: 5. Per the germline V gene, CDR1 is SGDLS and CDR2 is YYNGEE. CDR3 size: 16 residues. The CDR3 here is CASSGTSGTGYNEQFF. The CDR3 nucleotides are TGTGCCAGCAGCGGGACTAGCGGGACGGGGTACAATGAGCAGTTCTTC.

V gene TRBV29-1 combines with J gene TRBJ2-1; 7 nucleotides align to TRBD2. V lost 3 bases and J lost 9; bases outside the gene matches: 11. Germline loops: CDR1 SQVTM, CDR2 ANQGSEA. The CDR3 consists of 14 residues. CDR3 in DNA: TGCAGCGTTGAGCGAGGTAGCGGGCGGGGTGAGCAGTTCTTC. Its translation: CSVERGSGRGEQFF.

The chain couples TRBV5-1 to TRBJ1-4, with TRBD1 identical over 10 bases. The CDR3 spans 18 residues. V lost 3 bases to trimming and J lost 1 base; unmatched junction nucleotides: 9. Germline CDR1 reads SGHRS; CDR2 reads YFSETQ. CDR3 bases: TGCGCCAGCAGCTCGCACCGGGACAGGGGCGGAACTAATGAAAAACTGTTTTTT. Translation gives CASSSHRDRGGTNEKLFF.

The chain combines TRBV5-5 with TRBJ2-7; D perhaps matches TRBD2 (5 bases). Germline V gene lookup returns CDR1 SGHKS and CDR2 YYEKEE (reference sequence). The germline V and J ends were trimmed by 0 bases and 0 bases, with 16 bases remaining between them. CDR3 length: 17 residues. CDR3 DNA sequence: TGTGCCAGCAGCTTGGGGGTTGGGAGACTGGCCTCCTACGAGCAGTACTTC. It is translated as CASSLGVGRLASYEQYF.

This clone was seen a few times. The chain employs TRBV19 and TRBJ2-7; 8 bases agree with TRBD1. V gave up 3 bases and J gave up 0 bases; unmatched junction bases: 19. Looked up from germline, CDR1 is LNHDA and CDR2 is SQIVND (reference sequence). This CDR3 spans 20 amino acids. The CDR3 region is CASSIWAILGQGRTSYEQYF. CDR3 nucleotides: TGTGCCAGTAGTATTTGGGCAATCCTAGGACAGGGCAGAACCTCCTACGAGCAGTACTTC.

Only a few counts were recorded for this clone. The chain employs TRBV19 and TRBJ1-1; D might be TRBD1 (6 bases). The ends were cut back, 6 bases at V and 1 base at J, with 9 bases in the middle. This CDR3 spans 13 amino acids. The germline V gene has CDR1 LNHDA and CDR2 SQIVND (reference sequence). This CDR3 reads CASSDRRNTEAFF. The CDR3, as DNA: TGTGCCAGTAGCGACAGGCGGAACACTGAAGCTTTCTTT.

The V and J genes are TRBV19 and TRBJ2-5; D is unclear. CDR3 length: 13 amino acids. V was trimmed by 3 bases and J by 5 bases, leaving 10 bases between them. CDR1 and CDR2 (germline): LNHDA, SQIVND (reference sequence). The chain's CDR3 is CASSIWLGETQYF. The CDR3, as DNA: TGTGCCAGTAGTATTTGGCTAGGCGAGACCCAGTACTTC.

The CDR3 DNA is TGTGCCAGCAGCTTTCCGGGAGAGACCCAGTACTTC. Translation gives CASSFPGETQYF. The V gene is TRBV5-8, the J gene TRBJ2-5; D is uncertain. V was cut by 2 bases and J by 4 bases, with 6 bases left in between. The CDR3 sequence is 12 residues long. Looked up from germline, CDR1 is SGHTS and CDR2 is YDEGEE.

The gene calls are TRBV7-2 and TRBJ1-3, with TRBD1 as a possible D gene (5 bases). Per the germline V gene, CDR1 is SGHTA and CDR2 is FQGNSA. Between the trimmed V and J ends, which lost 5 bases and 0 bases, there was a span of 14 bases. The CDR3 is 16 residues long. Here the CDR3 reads CASSLWAGDSGNTIYF. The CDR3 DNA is TGTGCCAGCAGCCTGTGGGCGGGGGACTCTGGAAACACCATATATTTT. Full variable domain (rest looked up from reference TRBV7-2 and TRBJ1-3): GAGVSQSPSNKVTEKGKDVELRCDPISGHTALYWYRQSLGQGLEFLIYFQGNSAPDKSGLPSDRFSAERTGGSVSTLTIQRTQQEDSAVYLCASSLWAGDSGNTIYFGEGSWLTVV.

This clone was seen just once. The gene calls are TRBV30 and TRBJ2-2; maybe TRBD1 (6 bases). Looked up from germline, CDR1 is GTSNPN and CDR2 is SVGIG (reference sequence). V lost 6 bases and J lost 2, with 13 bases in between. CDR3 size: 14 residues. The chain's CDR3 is CACQQDSNTGELFF. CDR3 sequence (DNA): TGTGCCTGTCAACAGGACAGTAACACCGGGGAGCTGTTTTTT.

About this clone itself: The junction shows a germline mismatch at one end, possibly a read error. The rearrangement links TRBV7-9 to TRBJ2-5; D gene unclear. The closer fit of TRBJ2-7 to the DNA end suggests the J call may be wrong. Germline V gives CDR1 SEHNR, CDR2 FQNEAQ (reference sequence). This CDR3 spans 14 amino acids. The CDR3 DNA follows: TGCGCCAGCAGCCCGGCCATGGGTAGCTACGAGCAGTACTTC. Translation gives CASSPAMGSYEQYF.

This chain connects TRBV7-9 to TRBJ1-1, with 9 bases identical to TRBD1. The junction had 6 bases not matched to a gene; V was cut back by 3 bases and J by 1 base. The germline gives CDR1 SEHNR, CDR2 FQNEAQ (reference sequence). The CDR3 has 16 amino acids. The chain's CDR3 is CASSFGTGGPNTEAFF. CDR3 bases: TGTGCCAGCAGCTTCGGTACAGGGGGCCCGAACACTGAAGCTTTCTTT.

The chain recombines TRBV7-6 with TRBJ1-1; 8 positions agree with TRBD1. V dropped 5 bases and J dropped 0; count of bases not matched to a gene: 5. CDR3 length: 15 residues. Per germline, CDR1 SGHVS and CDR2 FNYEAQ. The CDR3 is CASSPRTGMNTEAFF. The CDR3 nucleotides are TGTGCCAGCAGCCCGCGGACAGGGATGAACACTGAAGCTTTCTTT.

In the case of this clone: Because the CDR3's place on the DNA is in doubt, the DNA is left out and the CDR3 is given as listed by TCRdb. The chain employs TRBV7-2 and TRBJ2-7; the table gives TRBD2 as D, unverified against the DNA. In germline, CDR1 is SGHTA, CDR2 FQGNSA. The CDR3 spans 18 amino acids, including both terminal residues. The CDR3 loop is CASSQKGRGSGQGNEQYF.

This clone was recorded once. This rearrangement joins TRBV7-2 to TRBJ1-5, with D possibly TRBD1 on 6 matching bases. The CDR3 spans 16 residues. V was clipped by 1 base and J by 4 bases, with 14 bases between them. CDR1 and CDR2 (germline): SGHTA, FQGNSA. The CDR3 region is CASSLESGGQNQPQHF. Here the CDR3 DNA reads TGTGCCAGCAGCTTAGAATCGGGGGGCCAAAATCAGCCCCAGCATTTT.

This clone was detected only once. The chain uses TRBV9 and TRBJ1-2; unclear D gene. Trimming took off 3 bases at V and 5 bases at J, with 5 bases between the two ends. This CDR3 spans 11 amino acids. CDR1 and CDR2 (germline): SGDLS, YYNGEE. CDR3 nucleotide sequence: TGTGCCAGCAGCGGACTTTATGGCTACACCTTC. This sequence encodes CASSGLYGYTF.

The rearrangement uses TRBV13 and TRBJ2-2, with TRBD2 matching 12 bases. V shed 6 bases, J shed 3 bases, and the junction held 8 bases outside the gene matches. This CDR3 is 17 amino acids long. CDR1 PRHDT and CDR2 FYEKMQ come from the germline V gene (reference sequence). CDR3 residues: CASRELAGGPDTGELFF. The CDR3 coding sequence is TGTGCCAGCAGAGAGCTAGCGGGAGGGCCCGACACCGGGGAGCTGTTTTTT.

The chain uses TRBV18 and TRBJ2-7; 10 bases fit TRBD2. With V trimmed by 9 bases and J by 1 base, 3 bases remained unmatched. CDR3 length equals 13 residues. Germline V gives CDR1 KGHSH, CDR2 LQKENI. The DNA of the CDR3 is TGTGCCAGTTCTAGCGGGAGTTCCTACGAGCAGTACTTC. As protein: CASSSGSSYEQYF.

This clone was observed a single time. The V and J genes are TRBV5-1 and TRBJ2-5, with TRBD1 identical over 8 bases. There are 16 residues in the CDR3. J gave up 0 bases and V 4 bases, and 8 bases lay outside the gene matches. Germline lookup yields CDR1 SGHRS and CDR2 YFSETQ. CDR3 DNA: TGCGCCAGCAGCGCCGGGACAGGATCGTACCAAGAGACCCAGTACTTC. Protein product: CASSAGTGSYQETQYF.

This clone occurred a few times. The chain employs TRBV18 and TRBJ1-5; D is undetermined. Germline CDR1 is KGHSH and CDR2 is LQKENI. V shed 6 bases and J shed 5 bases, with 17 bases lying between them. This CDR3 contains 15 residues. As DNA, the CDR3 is TGTGCCAGCTCCTCAGAAGAAACTAACTATCAGCCCCAGCATTTT. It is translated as CASSSEETNYQPQHF.

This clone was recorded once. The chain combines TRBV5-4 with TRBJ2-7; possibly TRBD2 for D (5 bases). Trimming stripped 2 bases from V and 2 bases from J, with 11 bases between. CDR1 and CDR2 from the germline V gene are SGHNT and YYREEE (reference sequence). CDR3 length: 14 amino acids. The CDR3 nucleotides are TGTGCCAGCAGCTTCTGGGGAGTGGCCTACGAGCAGTACTTC. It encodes CASSFWGVAYEQYF.